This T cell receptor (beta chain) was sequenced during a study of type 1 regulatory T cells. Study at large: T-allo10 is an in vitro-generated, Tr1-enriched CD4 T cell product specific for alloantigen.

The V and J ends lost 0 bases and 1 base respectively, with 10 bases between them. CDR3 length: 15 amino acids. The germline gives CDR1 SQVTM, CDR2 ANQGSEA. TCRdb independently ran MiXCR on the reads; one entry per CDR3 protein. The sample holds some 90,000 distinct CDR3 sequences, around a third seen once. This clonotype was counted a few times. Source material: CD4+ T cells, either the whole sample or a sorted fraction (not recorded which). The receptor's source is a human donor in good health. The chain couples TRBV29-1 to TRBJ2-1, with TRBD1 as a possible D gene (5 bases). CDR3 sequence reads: CSVEEIDSSYNEQFF. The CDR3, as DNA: TGCAGCGTTGAAGAAATTGACAGTTCCTACAATGAGCAGTTCTTC.